These 30 T cell receptor beta chains were all obtained from the same sample, sequenced in a study of T cells in Graves' hyperthyroidism and ophthalmopathy. The source material, RNA transcripts, was used to amplify TCR beta CDR3 regions. The primer set for the first-round RT-PCR of the TCR CDR3 was HTBI. From the multiplex PCR reads, TCRdb called clonotypes with MiXCR, one entry per CDR3 protein. The table includes around 370,000 distinct CDR3 sequences, 18% detected once. Material: blood. Source of these receptors: a man between 18 and 29 years old with Graves' ophthalmopathy.

This clonotype was seen at least ten times. The chain joins TRBV20-1 to TRBJ1-5; D not resolved. Germline V gene sequence: CDR1 DFQATT, CDR2 SNEGSKA (reference sequence). V lost 0 bases and J 3 bases, leaving 12 bases between the germline ends. CDR3 length: 15 residues. CDR3 coding DNA: TGCAGTGCTAGAGAAGGTTGGGCAGTCAATCAGCCCCAGCATTTT. Encoded protein: CSAREGWAVNQPQHF.

This clonotype was observed a handful of times. The chain employs TRBV10-1 and TRBJ2-7, with D possibly being TRBD2 (6 bases). V was cut by 3 bases and J by 6 bases, with 9 bases left in between. Germline V gene sequence: CDR1 WNHNN, CDR2 SYGVQD (reference sequence). The CDR3 contains 12 residues. The DNA for the CDR3 is TGCGCCAGCAGTGAAGCGGGTTTCGAGCAGTACTTC. This translates into CASSEAGFEQYF.

This clonotype came up many times. The V call is TRBV5-1, the J call TRBJ1-1; D gene ambiguous. Germline loops: CDR1 SGHRS, CDR2 YFSETQ. The V gene lost 0 bases and the J gene lost 4 bases, with 10 bases spanning the gap. The length of the CDR3 is 14 residues. CDR3 DNA sequence: TGCGCCAGCAGCTTGGCGGGGTTGGGCACTGAAGCTTTCTTT. It yields the protein CASSLAGLGTEAFF.

V is TRBV9 and J is TRBJ1-2; D gene unclear. This CDR3 region has 12 residues. V was pared by 5 bases and J by 8 bases, with 13 bases between. CDR1 and CDR2 (germline): SGDLS, YYNGEE. The CDR3 nucleotides read TGTGCCAGCAGTTTATTCCTAGGGGGCTACACCTTC. It specifies CASSLFLGGYTF.

This clonotype turned up a few times. The rearrangement links TRBV14 to TRBJ1-2; a possible D gene is TRBD1 (5 bases). CDR3 size: 15 residues. V was trimmed by 2 bases and J by 0 bases, leaving 10 bases between them. CDR1 is SGHDN, CDR2 FVKESK, per germline. The CDR3 DNA reads as TGTGCCAGCAGCCAATCGGGACGAGCTAACTATGGCTACACCTTC. Protein: CASSQSGRANYGYTF.

This clonotype was recorded many times. J is TRBJ1-1 and V is TRBV20-1, with TRBD1 matching 9 bases. This CDR3 spans 12 amino acids. V lost 3 bases to trimming and J lost 11 bases; unmatched junction nucleotides: 7. Germline V lookup: CDR1 DFQATT, CDR2 SNEGSKA (reference sequence). The CDR3: CSARAGQGGAFF. For the CDR3, the DNA is TGCAGTGCTAGGGCGGGACAGGGTGGCGCTTTCTTT.

This clonotype turned up a few times. The chain is built from TRBV2 and TRBJ2-7; 8 nucleotides match TRBD1. The CDR3 spans 15 residues. After removal of 6 bases from V and 6 bases from J, the junction contained 13 bases not matched to a gene. Germline V gene lookup returns CDR1 SNHLY and CDR2 FYNNEI. CDR3 sequence reads: CASRDAGGAFGEQYF. The CDR3 nucleotides read TGTGCCAGCAGAGACGCAGGGGGCGCTTTTGGCGAGCAGTACTTC.

The rearrangement uses TRBV20-1 and TRBJ2-3; 7 bases match TRBD2. This CDR3 has 18 amino acids. The V and J ends lost 4 bases and 2 bases, in that order; junction bases with no gene match: 18. The germline gives CDR1 DFQATT, CDR2 SNEGSKA (reference sequence). This chain's CDR3 is CSAIFPDGGTLATDTQYF. CDR3 DNA: TGCAGTGCTATATTTCCGGACGGGGGGACTTTAGCCACAGATACGCAGTATTTT.

This clonotype was detected only a few times. The chain links TRBV19 to TRBJ2-1; TRBD2 aligns across 12 bases. The CDR3 consists of 18 residues. V shed 5 bases and J 2 bases; nucleotides not matched to a gene: 10. The germline gives CDR1 LNHDA, CDR2 SQIVND (reference sequence). CDR3 region: CASSFSRTSGETYNEQFF. CDR3 sequence (DNA): TGTGCCAGTAGTTTTTCAAGGACTAGCGGGGAGACCTACAATGAGCAGTTCTTC. Combining the CDR3 with reference TRBV19 and TRBJ2-1 gives the whole variable domain DGGITQSPKYLFRKEGQNVTLSCEQNLNHDAMYWYRQDPGQGLRLIYYSQIVNDFQKGDIAEGYSVSREKKESFPLTVTSAQKNPTAFYLCASSFSRTSGETYNEQFFGPGTRLTVL.

The rearrangement uses TRBV5-1 and TRBJ2-7; 7 bases agree with TRBD2. J gave up 5 bases and V 4 bases, and 9 bases lay outside the gene matches. The CDR3 has 14 amino acids. Germline-derived CDR1 and CDR2 are SGHRS and YFSETQ. The CDR3 is CASSGGGYSDEQYF. CDR3 nucleotides: TGCGCCAGCAGCGGGGGAGGGTACAGCGACGAGCAGTACTTC.

This clonotype has at least ten counts. The chain links TRBV6-2 or TRBV6-3 to TRBJ2-5, with 9 bases lining up with TRBD2. V was pared by 0 bases and J by 4 bases, with 3 bases of the junction left unmatched. The CDR3 covers 15 residues. Germline V gene data show CDR1 as MNHEY and CDR2 as SVGEGT. CDR3 protein: CASSYSSGGGETQYF. The CDR3 region has the DNA TGTGCCAGCAGTTACTCTAGCGGGGGAGGAGAGACCCAGTACTTC.

This clonotype was detected a few times. V and J are TRBV9 and TRBJ2-4; weak D call: TRBD1 (5 bases). The CDR3 consists of 16 residues. The germline V gene encodes CDR1 SGDLS and CDR2 YYNGEE. Trimming removed 3 bases at V and 3 bases at J, with 16 bases between. Here the CDR3 DNA reads TGTGCCAGCAGCGGCACCCAGGGCTTAATCAAAAACATTCAGTACTTC. This gives the protein CASSGTQGLIKNIQYF.

In its sample, this clonotype was seen many times. The rearrangement uses TRBV2 and TRBJ2-7; 10 bases align to TRBD1. The junction had 5 bases not matched to a gene; V was cut back by 1 base and J by 2 bases. Germline V CDR1 and CDR2: SNHLY, FYNNEI. The CDR3 runs 16 residues. In nucleotides, the CDR3 is TGTGCCAGCAGTGAAGGGGCCGGGACAGGGGCCTACGAGCAGTACTTC. Protein: CASSEGAGTGAYEQYF.

The J gene is TRBJ1-1, the V gene TRBV9, with no clear D. In germline, CDR1 is SGDLS, CDR2 YYNGEE. The CDR3 has 15 amino acids. Trimming cost V 0 bases and J 0 bases, with 9 bases left between them. Here the CDR3 DNA reads TGTGCCAGCAGCGTAGGGGCAGCGCTGAACACTGAAGCTTTCTTT. Its protein product is CASSVGAALNTEAFF.

The chain couples TRBV3-1 to TRBJ2-3; D is undetermined. Germline CDR1 reads LGHDT; CDR2 reads YNNKEL (reference sequence). V was pared by 1 base and J by 2 bases, with 10 bases between. CDR3 length: 15 amino acids. In nucleotides, the CDR3 is TGTGCCAGCAGCCAAGCCCAGGATAACACAGATACGCAGTATTTT. This sequence encodes CASSQAQDNTDTQYF.

This clonotype was recorded at least ten times. This rearrangement joins TRBV7-8 to TRBJ2-2; perhaps TRBD2 as D (6 bases). The CDR3 has 18 amino acids. The V end lost 5 bases, the J end lost 0 bases, and 19 bases lay between the germline ends. The germline gives CDR1 SGHVS, CDR2 FQNEAQ. CDR3 nucleotides: TGTGCCAGCAGCCCTAGCGTTCGGGGACTCGCGAACACCGGGGAGCTGTTTTTT. Protein product: CASSPSVRGLANTGELFF.

In its sample, this clonotype was seen once. CDR3 protein: CAIQYGTDNNEQFF. CDR3 DNA sequence: TGTGCCATCCAATACGGGACGGACAACAATGAGCAGTTCTTC. This chain links TRBV24-1 with TRBJ2-1, with D perhaps given as TRBD1 or TRBD2 (5 bases each). The germline V gene encodes CDR1 KGHDR and CDR2 SFDVKD. The CDR3 is made up of 14 amino acids. V was cut by 11 bases and J by 5 bases, with 18 bases left in between.

In its sample, this clonotype was seen many times. V and J are TRBV7-9 and TRBJ2-1; the D is unclear. Germline CDR1 and CDR2: SEHNR and FQNEAQ (reference sequence). Trimming took 0 bases from V and 8 from J, leaving 11 bases between them. This CDR3 spans 14 amino acids. The CDR3 sequence is CASSLAWGHHEQFF. In DNA, the CDR3 is TGTGCCAGCAGCTTAGCGTGGGGTCATCATGAGCAGTTCTTC.

This clonotype has only a few counts. V usage is TRBV11-3 and J usage is TRBJ2-2; D not certain. Trimming took off 5 bases at V and 7 bases at J, with 17 bases between the two ends. Germline loops: CDR1 SGHNT, CDR2 YENEEA. This CDR3 is built from 15 residues. The chain's CDR3 is CASSGYSGVGGELFF. The CDR3 DNA reads as TGTGCCAGCAGCGGGTACAGTGGTGTCGGCGGGGAGCTGTTTTTT.

This clonotype was recorded many times. The chain links TRBV6-1 to TRBJ2-5; tentative D call: TRBD1 (6 bases). Germline V gives CDR1 MNHNS, CDR2 SASEGT. Trimming took off 1 base at V and 4 bases at J, with 10 bases between the two ends. This CDR3 spans 14 amino acids. CDR3 region: CASSEGTVRETQYF. CDR3 sequence (DNA): TGTGCCAGCAGTGAAGGGACAGTACGAGAGACCCAGTACTTC.

The V call is TRBV24-1, the J call TRBJ2-1; either TRBD1 or TRBD2 may fit D (6 bases each). Germline V gene data show CDR1 as KGHDR and CDR2 as SFDVKD. The V gene lost 4 bases and the J gene lost 7 bases, with 10 bases spanning the gap. The CDR3 runs 13 residues. The CDR3 spells CATSERGPNEQFF. CDR3 nucleotide sequence: TGTGCCACCAGTGAACGGGGGCCTAATGAGCAGTTCTTC.

This clonotype showed up just once. This may stem from a read error, because a much larger clone lies one nucleotide away. The V gene is TRBV20-1, the J gene TRBJ2-2; D perhaps matches TRBD2 (6 bases). The V gene lost 0 bases and the J gene lost 3 bases, with 20 bases spanning the gap. Germline CDR1 is DFQATT and CDR2 is SNEGSKA (reference sequence). This CDR3 spans 18 amino acids. The DNA of the CDR3 is TGCAGTGCTAGAGATAATCCCGGGACTGGCGGTTACACCGGGGAGCTGTTTTTT. Translated: CSARDNPGTGGYTGELFF.

Only a few counts were recorded for this clonotype. The chain has TRBV4-1 and TRBJ2-1; 10 nucleotides agree with TRBD2. The CDR3 runs 16 residues. The trim removed 1 base at V and 6 bases at J, leaving 6 bases unmatched. CDR1 is MGHRA and CDR2 is YSYEKL in the germline V gene. CDR3 nucleotide sequence: TGCGCCAGCAGCCAAGCGTCAGCGGGGGGGCGCAATGAGCAGTTCTTC. As protein: CASSQASAGGRNEQFF.

The sample holds many counts of this clonotype. The chain uses TRBV6-1 and TRBJ1-1, with a weak D call TRBD1 (6 bases). Germline CDR1 and CDR2: MNHNS and SASEGT. The CDR3 contains 13 residues. The germline V and J ends were trimmed by 6 bases and 0 bases, with 8 bases remaining between them. As DNA, the CDR3 is TGTGCCAGCAGAGGGGACATGAACACTGAAGCTTTCTTT. It encodes CASRGDMNTEAFF.

This clonotype showed up just a few times. This chain joins TRBV6-1 and TRBJ2-7; TRBD2 agrees at 8 bases. The CDR3 loop spans 15 amino acids. After removal of 7 bases from V and 4 bases from J, the junction contained 12 bases not matched to a gene. The germline gives CDR1 MNHNS, CDR2 SASEGT. In DNA, the CDR3 is TGTGCCAGCAAGCTAGGCGGGGGGCAAAAGTACGAGCAGTACTTC. Its translation is CASKLGGGQKYEQYF.

The V call is TRBV25-1, the J call TRBJ1-4; D might be TRBD1 (5 bases). V was pared by 2 bases and J by 5 bases, with 12 bases between. The CDR3 contains 15 residues. Looked up from germline, CDR1 is MGHDK and CDR2 is SYGVNS. CDR3 protein: CASSEIAAGNEKLFF. CDR3 in DNA: TGTGCCAGCAGTGAAATCGCGGCAGGGAATGAAAAACTGTTTTTT.

The chain has TRBV4-1 and TRBJ2-7; the match to TRBD1 covers 7 bases. CDR3 length: 12 amino acids. Looked up from germline, CDR1 is MGHRA and CDR2 is YSYEKL. The trim removed 4 bases at V and 5 bases at J, leaving 2 bases unmatched. The CDR3 loop is CASSRGTDEQYF. The CDR3 nucleotides read TGCGCCAGCAGCCGGGGGACAGACGAGCAGTACTTC.

In this sample, this clonotype turned up many times. The chain is built from TRBV28 and TRBJ1-1, with TRBD1 identical over 9 bases. J was trimmed by 3 bases and V by 4 bases; bases with no gene match: 12. The length of the CDR3 is 17 residues. Germline V CDR1 and CDR2: MDHEN, SYDVKM. CDR3 sequence: CASSSQRDRDVHTEAFF. CDR3 nucleotide sequence: TGTGCCAGCAGTTCTCAACGGGACAGGGATGTTCACACTGAAGCTTTCTTT.

In its sample, this clonotype was seen many times. This chain uses TRBV12-3 or TRBV12-4 with TRBJ1-2, with TRBD1 identical over 7 bases. With 4 bases clipped from V and 9 bases from J, the junction kept 8 bases outside the gene matches. This CDR3 contains 13 residues. CDR3 sequence reads: CASSWRGLRSYTF. Here the CDR3 DNA reads TGTGCCAGCAGTTGGAGGGGGCTAAGGAGCTACACCTTC.

Many counts were recorded for this clonotype. The chain uses TRBV5-1 and TRBJ2-5; D gene unclear. This CDR3 region has 15 residues. Per germline, CDR1 SGHRS and CDR2 YFSETQ. V was shortened by 0 bases and J by 12 bases, with 21 bases between the two germline ends. CDR3 loop: CASSLASSGMGGEYF. As DNA, the CDR3 is TGCGCCAGCAGCTTGGCCAGTTCGGGCATGGGCGGTGAGTACTTC.